Listed here are 5 T cell receptor beta chains from one sample, sequenced in a study of blood T cell repertoires in COVID-19. Data came from immunoSEQ multiplex PCR; TCRdb stores just in-frame clones and leaves some out. The sample shows 300,000 to 400,000 clones, around nine tenths of them seen only once. Material: PBMCs or T cells enriched from blood (not recorded which). The receptors shown here come from a man younger than 40 who had recovered from COVID-19.

The chain carries TRBV18 and TRBJ2-1; TRBD2 aligns across 10 bases. The CDR3 runs 14 residues. Trimming at V came to 4 bases and at J to 8 bases, leaving 5 bases not matched to a gene. In germline, CDR1 is KGHSH, CDR2 LQKENI. The CDR3 sequence is CASSQLGTSDEQFF. Here the CDR3 DNA reads TGTGCCAGCTCACAACTCGGGACTAGCGATGAGCAGTTCTTC.

The chain is built from TRBV10-1 and TRBJ2-7; TRBD2 aligns across 7 bases. Looked up from germline, CDR1 is WNHNN and CDR2 is SYGVQD (reference sequence). The CDR3 loop spans 15 amino acids. After removal of 2 bases from V and 8 bases from J, the junction contained 12 bases not matched to a gene. CDR3 in amino acids: CASSEGTTGWEKQYF. The DNA for the CDR3 is TGCGCCAGCAGTGAGGGGACTACTGGATGGGAAAAGCAGTACTTC.

J is TRBJ2-6 and V is TRBV3-1 (or the pseudogene TRBV3-2); D may be TRBD1 (7 bases). V was clipped by 2 bases and J by 2 bases, with 13 bases between them. The germline gives CDR1 LGHDT, CDR2 YNNKEL (reference sequence). The CDR3 covers 17 residues. The DNA for the CDR3 is TGTGCCAGCAGCCAATGGCAGGGGGAGGCTGGGGCCAACGTCCTGACTTTC. Translated, it gives CASSQWQGEAGANVLTF.

The genes are TRBV6-5 and TRBJ1-6; 11 bases are a match to TRBD1. J lost 7 bases, V lost 4 bases, and 3 bases had no gene match. The CDR3 is 15 amino acids. Germline CDR1 MNHEY, CDR2 SVGAGI. The CDR3 sequence: CASSSRDRGNSPLHF. The DNA for the CDR3 is TGTGCCAGCAGTTCCCGGGACAGGGGGAATTCACCCCTCCACTTT.

The rearrangement links TRBV30 to TRBJ2-7, with 7 bases identical to TRBD2. This CDR3 spans 14 amino acids. The germline CDR1 and CDR2 sequences are GTSNPN and SVGIG (reference sequence). V dropped 4 bases and J dropped 0; count of bases not matched to a gene: 6. The CDR3 spells CAWTRGVGSYEQYF. In DNA, the CDR3 is TGTGCCTGGACCCGGGGGGTGGGCTCCTACGAGCAGTACTTC.